The 29 T cell receptor beta chains listed next were all sequenced from one sample in a study of blood T cell repertoires in COVID-19. Some clones are missing from TCRdb's copy, which holds only in-frame ones; the method was immunoSEQ multiplex PCR. The table includes 250,000 to 350,000 clones, 88% detected once. The source material was peripheral blood. The receptors come from a man between 18 and 29 years old with active or convalescent COVID-19.

This sequence joins TRBV11-2 and TRBJ2-1; possible D gene TRBD2, 5 bases. V was shortened by 4 bases and J by 2 bases, with 21 bases between the two germline ends. The V gene's germline CDR1 is SGHAT and CDR2 FQNNGV. The CDR3 has 18 amino acids. The chain's CDR3 is CASSSHSRTHRPYNEQFF. DNA of the CDR3: TGTGCCAGCAGCTCTCACAGTAGGACTCACAGACCCTACAATGAGCAGTTCTTC.

CDR3 protein: CAISDANYEQYF. As DNA, the CDR3 is TGTGCCATCAGTGACGCGAACTACGAGCAGTACTTC. J is TRBJ2-7 and V is TRBV10-3; D not resolved. CDR1 is ENHRY and CDR2 is SYGVKD in the germline V gene. The CDR3 is 12 residues long. V lost 3 bases and J 3 bases, leaving 6 bases between the germline ends.

This clone was detected only a few times. This chain joins TRBV5-1 and TRBJ1-1; 11 positions agree with TRBD1. In germline, CDR1 is SGHRS, CDR2 YFSETQ. The V and J ends lost 3 bases and 3 bases, in that order; junction bases with no gene match: 1. The CDR3 length is 14 residues. CDR3 residues: CASSWGQGDTEAFF. The DNA of the CDR3 is TGCGCCAGCAGCTGGGGACAGGGGGACACTGAAGCTTTCTTT.

V and J are TRBV2 and TRBJ1-2; D unclear. The CDR3 is 13 amino acids. Trimming cost V 5 bases and J 4 bases, with 11 bases left between them. CDR1 and CDR2 from the germline V gene are SNHLY and FYNNEI. CDR3 DNA sequence: TGTGCCAGCAGTAACCTCCAGGTCTATGGCTACACCTTC. Its translation is CASSNLQVYGYTF.

This sequence joins TRBV6-2 or TRBV6-3 and TRBJ2-1; TRBD2 aligns across 10 bases. CDR1 and CDR2 (germline): MNHEY, SVGEGT. The CDR3 is made up of 14 amino acids. With V trimmed by 6 bases and J by 6 bases, 5 bases remained unmatched. DNA for the CDR3: TGTGCCAGCAGCCGACTAGCGGGTAGCAATGAGCAGTTCTTC. Translated, it gives CASSRLAGSNEQFF.

V is TRBV10-2 and J is TRBJ2-7, with 7 bases lining up with TRBD1. Unmatched junction bases numbered 18, after V lost 4 bases and J lost 3 bases. There are 18 residues in the CDR3. CDR1 is WSHSY, CDR2 SAAADI, per germline. CDR3 DNA sequence: TGCGCCAGCAGTGGCCCCTATGAGGACAGGTCGAATGTCTACGAGCAGTACTTC. The encoded protein is CASSGPYEDRSNVYEQYF.

This chain joins TRBV6-2 or TRBV6-3 and TRBJ1-3, with a possible D match to TRBD1 (6 bases). V shed 2 bases and J shed 0 bases, with 11 bases lying between them. Germline CDR1 reads MNHEY; CDR2 reads SVGEGT. This CDR3 comprises 16 residues. CDR3 bases: TGTGCCAGCAGTTACCCCGGACAGTTCTCTGGAAACACCATATATTTT. This encodes CASSYPGQFSGNTIYF.

V usage is TRBV6-5 and J usage is TRBJ1-1; D unresolved. The CDR3 covers 13 residues. Germline CDR1 is MNHEY and CDR2 is SVGAGI. Trimming pared 0 bases from V and 4 bases from J, leaving 6 bases between. CDR3 sequence reads: CASSYSFLTEAFF. DNA for the CDR3: TGTGCCAGCAGTTACTCTTTCCTCACTGAAGCTTTCTTT.

The V call is TRBV7-2, the J call TRBJ2-3; 9 nucleotides align to TRBD2. The CDR3 extends over 15 amino acids. Germline V CDR1 and CDR2: SGHTA, FQGNSA. V dropped 8 bases and J dropped 1; count of bases not matched to a gene: 7. The chain's CDR3 is CASGAGGFGTDTQYF. DNA of the CDR3: TGTGCCAGCGGAGCGGGGGGCTTTGGCACAGATACGCAGTATTTT.

The chain joins TRBV27 to TRBJ2-1, with a possible D match to TRBD2 (6 bases). Per germline, CDR1 MNHEY and CDR2 SMNVEV (reference sequence). Trimming shortened V by 2 bases and J by 2 bases, and 10 bases separated the two germline ends. The CDR3 extends over 15 amino acids. The CDR3 here is CASSLMEGAYNEQFF. CDR3 in DNA: TGTGCCAGCAGTTTAATGGAGGGCGCCTACAATGAGCAGTTCTTC.

The chain couples TRBV5-1 to TRBJ1-1; D unresolved. Between the trimmed V and J ends, which lost 0 bases and 1 base, there was a span of 7 bases. This CDR3 contains 14 residues. Looked up from germline, CDR1 is SGHRS and CDR2 is YFSETQ. This chain's CDR3 is CASSLGGRNTEAFF. As DNA, the CDR3 is TGCGCCAGCAGCTTGGGCGGGCGGAACACTGAAGCTTTCTTT. The entire variable domain, with the rest obtained from reference TRBV5-1 and TRBJ1-1, is as follows: KAGVTQTPRYLIKTRGQQVTLSCSPISGHRSVSWYQQTPGQGLQFLFEYFSETQRNKGNFPGRFSGRQFSNSRSEMNVSTLELGDSALYLCASSLGGRNTEAFFGQGTRLTVV.

This chain uses TRBV19 with TRBJ2-7; TRBD2 matches at 10 bases. CDR1 is LNHDA, CDR2 SQIVND, per germline (reference sequence). The V and J ends lost 6 bases and 3 bases, in that order; junction bases with no gene match: 2. CDR3 length: 13 amino acids. The CDR3 sequence is CASRGTSVYEQYF. The CDR3 DNA reads TGTGCCAGTAGGGGGACTAGCGTCTACGAGCAGTACTTC.

The V call is TRBV3-1 (or the pseudogene TRBV3-2), the J call TRBJ1-3, with D tentatively TRBD1 (6 bases). Trimming cost V 4 bases and J 0 bases, with 13 bases left between them. Per germline, CDR1 LGHDT and CDR2 YNNKEL (reference sequence). The CDR3 is made up of 16 amino acids. Here the CDR3 DNA reads TGTGCCAGCAGCCCCCGACAGGAGAGCTCTGGAAACACCATATATTTT. Protein sequence: CASSPRQESSGNTIYF.

V is TRBV10-1 and J is TRBJ1-2; a possible D gene is TRBD1 (5 bases). The V gene lost 5 bases and the J gene lost 2 bases, with 9 bases spanning the gap. The CDR3 has 13 amino acids. Per the germline V gene, CDR1 is WNHNN and CDR2 is SYGVQD (reference sequence). CDR3 DNA: TGCGCCAGCAGTCGTACAGGCAACTATGGCTACACCTTC. Encoded protein: CASSRTGNYGYTF.

This clone was recorded once. This chain links TRBV6-4 with TRBJ1-4; D possibly corresponds to TRBD1 (6 bases). The CDR3 runs to 13 residues. Looked up from germline, CDR1 is MRHNA and CDR2 is SNTAGT. This CDR3 reads CGPGGWANEKLFF. Written as DNA, the CDR3 is TGTGGACCGGGGGGCTGGGCTAATGAAAAACTGTTTTTT.

The V gene is TRBV19, the J gene TRBJ1-3; 8 bases fit TRBD1. With V trimmed by 5 bases and J by 4 bases, 10 bases remained unmatched. This CDR3 is built from 16 residues. Germline values: CDR1 LNHDA, CDR2 SQIVND (reference sequence). CDR3 protein: CASSDTAGQEGNTIYF. The CDR3 nucleotides are TGTGCCAGTAGTGACACAGCGGGACAGGAAGGAAACACCATATATTTT.

This clone was counted many times. This chain links TRBV4-1 with TRBJ1-2, with 10 bases matching TRBD1. V was clipped by 4 bases and J by 4 bases; unmatched bases: 6. This CDR3 is built from 15 residues. Germline values: CDR1 MGHRA, CDR2 YSYEKL. CDR3 in DNA: TGCGCCAGCAGCCGGCGGGACAGGGGTGGCTATGGCTACACCTTC. This gives the protein CASSRRDRGGYGYTF.

This clone was detected once. This rearrangement joins TRBV5-4 to TRBJ1-2; D gene ambiguous. Trimming removed 4 bases at V and 2 bases at J, with 15 bases between. The CDR3 has 15 residues. The germline CDR1 and CDR2 sequences are SGHNT and YYREEE (reference sequence). The CDR3: CASSDGNYINYGYTF. In nucleotides, the CDR3 is TGTGCCAGCAGCGACGGGAATTACATCAACTATGGCTACACCTTC.

The chain recombines TRBV5-6 with TRBJ2-7, with no clear D. This CDR3 contains 14 residues. Germline CDR1 reads SGHDT; CDR2 reads YYEEEE. Trimming took off 4 bases at V and 0 bases at J, with 11 bases between the two ends. The CDR3: CASSPPTGSYEQYF. The CDR3 DNA sequence: TGTGCCAGCAGCCCCCCCACGGGCTCCTACGAGCAGTACTTC.

The chain employs TRBV19 and TRBJ2-3, with 13 bases aligning to TRBD2. Germline-derived CDR1 and CDR2 are LNHDA and SQIVND (reference sequence). The CDR3 consists of 16 residues. V was pared by 7 bases and J by 2 bases, with 6 bases of the junction left unmatched. The CDR3 region is CASTKGTSGATDTQYF. The CDR3 coding sequence is TGTGCCAGTACCAAAGGGACTAGCGGGGCCACAGATACGCAGTATTTT.

This chain uses TRBV19 with TRBJ1-6, with 11 bases aligning to TRBD1. Losses at the gene ends were 6 bases for V and 2 bases for J; bases not matched to a gene: 0. CDR1 is LNHDA and CDR2 is SQIVND in the germline V gene (reference sequence). The CDR3 has 15 residues. CDR3 residues: CASRGQGAYNSPLHF. The CDR3 bases are TGTGCCAGTAGGGGACAGGGGGCCTATAATTCACCCCTCCACTTT.

This clone was detected once. The gene calls are TRBV6-2 or TRBV6-3 and TRBJ1-2, with D possibly being TRBD1 (5 bases). Germline CDR1 reads MNHEY; CDR2 reads SVGEGT. CDR3 length: 15 amino acids. Trimming cost V 5 bases and J 6 bases, with 19 bases left between them. The DNA of the CDR3 is TGTGCCAGCAGTAACCCGGGACCGGGAGGTGATGGCTACACCTTC. Translation: CASSNPGPGGDGYTF.

The chain joins TRBV7-8 to TRBJ2-7; TRBD1 matches at 7 bases. The V segment lost 2 bases and the J segment 6 bases; nucleotides outside the gene matches: 7. CDR3 length equals 14 residues. Germline assignment: CDR1 SGHVS and CDR2 FQNEAQ. The CDR3 DNA sequence: TGTGCCAGCAGCTTAAACAGGGGTGGGGTCGAGCAGTACTTC. Amino acid sequence: CASSLNRGGVEQYF.

The count of this clone is one. The chain employs TRBV29-1 and TRBJ1-1; tentatively, D is TRBD1 (5 bases). There are 13 residues in the CDR3. V was shortened by 6 bases and J by 1 base, with 12 bases between the two germline ends. Germline CDR1 and CDR2: SQVTM and ANQGSEA. In DNA form, the CDR3 reads TGCAGCGTGGGTGGGGGGTCGAACACTGAAGCTTTCTTT. It is translated as CSVGGGSNTEAFF. The full variable domain, its missing parts supplied by reference TRBV29-1 and TRBJ1-1, is SAVISQKPSRDICQRGTSLTIQCQVDSQVTMMFWYRQQPGQSLTLIATANQGSEATYESGFVIDKFPISRPNLTFSTLTVSNMSPEDSSIYLCSVGGGSNTEAFFGQGTRLTVV.

The CDR3 loop is CAIRGTGEGYTF. CDR3 bases: TGTGCCATCAGGGGAACAGGGGAAGGCTACACCTTC. This chain connects TRBV10-3 to TRBJ1-2, with 7 bases identical to TRBD1. The CDR3 is 12 residues long. J lost 8 bases, V lost 6 bases, and 6 bases had no gene match. Germline V gene data show CDR1 as ENHRY and CDR2 as SYGVKD.

This clone was seen a single time. The V and J genes are TRBV7-3 and TRBJ2-1; 8 bases match TRBD2. Trimming at V came to 5 bases and at J to 6 bases, leaving 6 bases not matched to a gene. The CDR3 covers 14 residues. Looked up from germline, CDR1 is SGHTA and CDR2 is FQGTGA. In DNA form, the CDR3 reads TGTGCCAGCAGCCCAGGTAGCGGGGTCAATGAGCAGTTCTTC. This encodes CASSPGSGVNEQFF.

This clone was observed a handful of times. The chain has TRBV3-1 (or the pseudogene TRBV3-2) and TRBJ1-5; tentatively, D is TRBD1 (6 bases). Per the germline V gene, CDR1 is LGHDT and CDR2 is YNNKEL (reference sequence). V lost 3 bases to trimming and J lost 3 bases, with 12 bases between them. The CDR3 consists of 15 residues. CDR3 bases: TGTGCCAGCAGCCAGTCCCGGGACAACAATCAGCCCCAGCATTTT. Protein: CASSQSRDNNQPQHF.

The genes are TRBV7-9 and TRBJ2-2; the match to TRBD1 covers 8 bases. The germline CDR1 and CDR2 sequences are SEHNR and FQNEAQ (reference sequence). This CDR3 contains 17 residues. Trimming at V came to 4 bases and at J to 1 base, leaving 8 bases not matched to a gene. CDR3 protein: CASSSLPGTGNTGELFF. In DNA form, the CDR3 reads TGTGCCAGCAGCTCACTGCCGGGGACAGGGAACACCGGGGAGCTGTTTTTT.

This rearrangement joins TRBV27 to TRBJ1-2, with 7 bases fitting TRBD1. Germline assignment: CDR1 MNHEY and CDR2 SMNVEV (reference sequence). The V segment lost 4 bases and the J segment 6 bases; nucleotides outside the gene matches: 5. The CDR3 is 13 amino acids. DNA of the CDR3: TGTGCCAGCAGTTCTGACAGGGAAGATGGCTACACCTTC. Translation: CASSSDREDGYTF.